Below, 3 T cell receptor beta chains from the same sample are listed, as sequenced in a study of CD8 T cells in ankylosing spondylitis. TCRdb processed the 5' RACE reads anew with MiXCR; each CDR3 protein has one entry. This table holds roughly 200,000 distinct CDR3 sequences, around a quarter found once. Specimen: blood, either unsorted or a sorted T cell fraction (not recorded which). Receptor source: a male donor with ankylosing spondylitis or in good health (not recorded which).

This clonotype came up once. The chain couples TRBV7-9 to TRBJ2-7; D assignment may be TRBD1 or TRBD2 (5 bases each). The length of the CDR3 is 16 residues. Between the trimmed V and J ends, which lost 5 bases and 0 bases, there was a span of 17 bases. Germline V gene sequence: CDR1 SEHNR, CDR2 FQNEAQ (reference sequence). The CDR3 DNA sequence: TGTGCCAGCAGCCCACCAGGGCGGGTGGCCTCCTACGAGCAGTACTTC. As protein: CASSPPGRVASYEQYF. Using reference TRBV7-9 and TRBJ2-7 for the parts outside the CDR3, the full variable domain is DTGVSQNPRHKITKRGQNVTFRCDPISEHNRLYWYRQTLGQGPEFLTYFQNEAQLEKSRLLSDRFSAERPKGSFSTLEIQRTEQGDSAMYLCASSPPGRVASYEQYFGPGTRLTVT.

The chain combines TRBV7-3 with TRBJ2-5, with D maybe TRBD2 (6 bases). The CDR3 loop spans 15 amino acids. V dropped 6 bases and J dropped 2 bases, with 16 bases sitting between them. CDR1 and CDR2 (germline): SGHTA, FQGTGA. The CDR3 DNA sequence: TGTGCCAGCAGGGAGAGGGGAGGTCAGCAAGAGACCCAGTACTTC. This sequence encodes CASRERGGQQETQYF.

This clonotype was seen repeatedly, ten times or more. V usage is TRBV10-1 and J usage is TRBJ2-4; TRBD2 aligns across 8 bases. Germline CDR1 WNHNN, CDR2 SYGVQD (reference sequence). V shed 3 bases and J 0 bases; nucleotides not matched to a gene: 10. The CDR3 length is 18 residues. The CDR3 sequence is CASSEGAGDGLAKNIQYF. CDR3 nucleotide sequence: TGCGCCAGCAGTGAAGGAGCGGGGGATGGCTTAGCCAAAAACATTCAGTACTTC.